The 29 T cell receptor beta chains reported below all come from one sample, sequenced in a study of T cells after yellow fever vaccination. TCRdb itself ran the 5' RACE reads through MiXCR, one entry per CDR3 protein. This sample has under 550,000 distinct CDR3 sequences, with just over 20% found just once. The input for sequencing was PBMCs, taken 21 days after the first yellow fever vaccination. Every receptor here comes from a man between 18 and 29 years old who received the YFV17D yellow fever vaccine.

This clonotype was observed a handful of times. This chain connects TRBV12-5 to TRBJ1-1; TRBD1 aligns across 10 bases. V shed 2 bases, J shed 4 bases, and the junction held 10 bases outside the gene matches. Germline CDR1 LGHNT, CDR2 FRNRAP. The CDR3 is 17 residues long. The CDR3 DNA follows: TGTGCTAGTGGTTTGAGGGTTCCGGGACAGGGGATCACTGAAGCTTTCTTT. This codes for CASGLRVPGQGITEAFF.

The chain employs TRBV13 and TRBJ2-3, with 8 bases fitting TRBD2. Per the germline V gene, CDR1 is PRHDT and CDR2 is FYEKMQ (reference sequence). V dropped 4 bases and J dropped 6; count of bases not matched to a gene: 12. CDR3 length: 16 residues. Here the CDR3 DNA reads TGTGCCAGCAGCTCCCCCCGGGCGGGGGGCGCCGATACGCAGTATTTT. Amino acids: CASSSPRAGGADTQYF.

CDR3 protein: CASRGAVEQYF. Written as DNA, the CDR3 is TGTGCCAGCAGGGGAGCGGTAGAGCAGTACTTC. The rearrangement uses TRBV3-1 and TRBJ2-7; the D gene is possibly TRBD2 (5 bases). Germline CDR1 reads LGHDT; CDR2 reads YNNKEL (reference sequence). The CDR3 totals 11 residues. Deletions cut 6 bases from V and 7 bases from J, with 10 bases between.

The table lists this clonotype with a few counts. The chain uses TRBV30 and TRBJ2-7; the D is unclear. In germline, CDR1 is GTSNPN, CDR2 SVGIG (reference sequence). V dropped 2 bases and J dropped 5 bases, with 7 bases sitting between them. CDR3 length: 11 amino acids. The CDR3 coding sequence is TGTGCCTGGAGTTCCCGCCACGAGCAGTACTTC. This sequence encodes CAWSSRHEQYF.

The chain joins TRBV5-1 to TRBJ2-1; TRBD1 agrees at 7 bases. The length of the CDR3 is 13 residues. Losses at the gene ends were 4 bases for V and 4 bases for J; bases not matched to a gene: 2. Germline CDR1 SGHRS, CDR2 YFSETQ. The CDR3 protein is CASSGTEYNEQFF. In DNA, the CDR3 is TGCGCCAGCAGCGGGACAGAGTACAATGAGCAGTTCTTC.

This clonotype was picked up a small number of times. The gene calls are TRBV25-1 and TRBJ2-7; D is unclear. V was pared by 3 bases and J by 5 bases, with 8 bases between. This CDR3 is built from 12 residues. Germline CDR1 reads MGHDK; CDR2 reads SYGVNS. The CDR3 bases are TGTGCCAGCAGTGAGAAGGCCGACGAGCAGTACTTC. Translated, it gives CASSEKADEQYF.

V is TRBV28 and J is TRBJ2-5; the D gene is possibly TRBD2 (6 bases). Trimming shortened V by 6 bases and J by 7 bases, and 21 bases separated the two germline ends. This CDR3 region has 15 residues. From germline, CDR1 is MDHEN and CDR2 SYDVKM. DNA of the CDR3: TGTGCCAGCAGCCCCGATAAACTAGCTTCGGGGACCCAGTACTTC. Translated, it gives CASSPDKLASGTQYF.

A few counts support this clonotype. The V gene is TRBV5-1, the J gene TRBJ2-2; D call uncertain. V was trimmed by 1 base and J by 6 bases, leaving 16 bases between them. The V gene's germline CDR1 is SGHRS and CDR2 YFSETQ. This CDR3 region has 16 residues. The CDR3 DNA sequence: TGCGCCAGCAGCTTGTCCACGGGCACGGAACCCGGGGAGCTGTTTTTT. It translates to CASSLSTGTEPGELFF. Complete variable domain (other parts from reference TRBV5-1 and TRBJ2-2): KAGVTQTPRYLIKTRGQQVTLSCSPISGHRSVSWYQQTPGQGLQFLFEYFSETQRNKGNFPGRFSGRQFSNSRSEMNVSTLELGDSALYLCASSLSTGTEPGELFFGEGSRLTVL.

Ten or more counts support this clonotype. The chain uses TRBV29-1 and TRBJ2-2; 10 bases are a match to TRBD1. J lost 5 bases, V lost 4 bases, and 4 bases had no gene match. Germline V gene sequence: CDR1 SQVTM, CDR2 ANQGSEA. This CDR3 spans 14 amino acids. The CDR3 reads CSVGGTGVTGELFF. CDR3 DNA sequence: TGCAGCGTTGGAGGGACAGGGGTGACCGGGGAGCTGTTTTTT.

This CDR3 is CASEGIAAEAFF. The CDR3 DNA reads TGTGCCAGTGAGGGGATCGCGGCTGAAGCTTTCTTT. The chain uses TRBV19 and TRBJ1-1; tentative D call: TRBD1 (5 bases). The CDR3 is 12 residues long. V lost 8 bases and J lost 6, with 13 bases in between. Per the germline V gene, CDR1 is LNHDA and CDR2 is SQIVND (reference sequence). Based on the CDR3 plus reference TRBV19 and TRBJ1-1, the full variable domain is DGGITQSPKYLFRKEGQNVTLSCEQNLNHDAMYWYRQDPGQGLRLIYYSQIVNDFQKGDIAEGYSVSREKKESFPLTVTSAQKNPTAFYLCASEGIAAEAFFGQGTRLTVV.

This clonotype was seen at least ten times. The V gene is TRBV5-6, the J gene TRBJ2-1, with D perhaps TRBD1 (5 bases). CDR1 and CDR2 (germline): SGHDT, YYEEEE. The CDR3 extends over 14 amino acids. The V end lost 1 base, the J end lost 4 bases, and 9 bases lay between the germline ends. CDR3 coding DNA: TGTGCCAGCAGCTTGAGGGGTCCGTACAATGAGCAGTTCTTC. Residues: CASSLRGPYNEQFF. The variable domain in full, with the rest retrieved from reference TRBV5-6 and TRBJ2-1, is DAGVTQSPTHLIKTRGQQVTLRCSPKSGHDTVSWYQQALGQGPQFIFQYYEEEERQRGNFPDRFSGHQFPNYSSELNVNALLLGDSALYLCASSLRGPYNEQFFGPGTRLTVL.

The chain carries TRBV9 and TRBJ1-1; a possible D gene is TRBD1 (6 bases). Trimming took off 0 bases at V and 7 bases at J, with 13 bases between the two ends. Germline lookup yields CDR1 SGDLS and CDR2 YYNGEE. CDR3 length equals 14 residues. The CDR3 DNA reads as TGTGCCAGCAGCGTAGATGGGGGGGCCAATGAAGCTTTCTTT. Amino acids: CASSVDGGANEAFF.

V gene TRBV12-3 or TRBV12-4 combines with J gene TRBJ2-1; TRBD1 matches 7 bases. The CDR3 consists of 15 residues. Germline trimming cut 1 base from V and 7 bases from J; bases unmatched to any gene: 7. The CDR3 coding sequence is TGTGCCAGCAGTTTAGAGGGGGCGCGTTATAATGAGCAGTTCTTC. This gives the protein CASSLEGARYNEQFF.

This clonotype was seen only a few times. V is TRBV5-5 and J is TRBJ2-1; TRBD2 matches 8 bases. J was trimmed by 3 bases and V by 0 bases; bases with no gene match: 2. The CDR3 runs 15 residues. Germline V gene sequence: CDR1 SGHKS, CDR2 YYEKEE (reference sequence). The CDR3 reads CASSLGAGDYNEQFF. As DNA, the CDR3 is TGTGCCAGCAGCTTGGGAGCGGGGGACTACAATGAGCAGTTCTTC.

A few counts support this clonotype. This chain links TRBV4-1 with TRBJ1-2; D unclear. CDR1 is MGHRA and CDR2 is YSYEKL in the germline V gene. There are 15 residues in the CDR3. The germline V and J ends were trimmed by 0 bases and 2 bases, with 10 bases remaining between them. CDR3 coding DNA: TGCGCCAGCAGCCAAGAGCGTGAGGAAAACTATGGCTACACCTTC. This codes for CASSQEREENYGYTF.

This clonotype occurred a few times. The chain uses TRBV7-3 and TRBJ1-2; 8 nucleotides match TRBD1. The CDR3 spans 13 residues. Germline assignment: CDR1 SGHTA and CDR2 FQGTGA. V was pared by 5 bases and J by 8 bases, with 7 bases of the junction left unmatched. In nucleotides, the CDR3 is TGTGCCAGCAGCCAGGACAGGGAACAGGGCTACACCTTC. Translation gives CASSQDREQGYTF.

V is TRBV5-1 and J is TRBJ2-3, with 7 bases matching TRBD1. Germline values: CDR1 SGHRS, CDR2 YFSETQ. The CDR3 is 13 amino acids. V gave up 6 bases and J gave up 3 bases; unmatched junction bases: 4. CDR3 nucleotides: TGCGCCAGCACAACCAGGGGGACAGATACGCAGTATTTT. Translation: CASTTRGTDTQYF.

This clonotype was observed a handful of times. The chain couples TRBV6-5 to TRBJ2-5; possible D gene TRBD1, 6 bases. The germline CDR1 and CDR2 sequences are MNHEY and SVGAGI. The CDR3 length is 14 residues. Trimming pared 7 bases from V and 5 bases from J, leaving 17 bases between. CDR3 sequence reads: CASMLGARFETQYF. For the CDR3, the DNA is TGTGCCAGCATGTTGGGGGCTCGGTTTGAGACCCAGTACTTC.

As for this clonotype: The junction departs from germline at one end; a sequencing error may be responsible. The V call is TRBV12-3 or TRBV12-4, the J call TRBJ1-6; TRBD1 agrees at 10 bases. The CDR3 length is 20 residues. CDR3 in DNA: TGTGCCAGCAATTTAAGACGGACAGGGGGTGGAAGGTCCTATAATTCACCCCTCCACTTT. It yields the protein CASNLRRTGGGRSYNSPLHF.

The chain carries TRBV3-1 and TRBJ2-3, with 12 bases lining up with TRBD2. With V trimmed by 3 bases and J by 2 bases, 3 bases remained unmatched. Looked up from germline, CDR1 is LGHDT and CDR2 is YNNKEL (reference sequence). CDR3 length: 16 residues. In DNA, the CDR3 is TGTGCCAGCAGCCAGAGACTAGCGGGGGACACAGATACGCAGTATTTT. The encoded protein is CASSQRLAGDTDTQYF.

In this sample, this clonotype turned up a few times. The V gene is TRBV14, the J gene TRBJ2-7; 10 positions match TRBD1. The junction had 6 bases not matched to a gene; V was cut back by 4 bases and J by 6 bases. There are 14 residues in the CDR3. CDR1 is SGHDN and CDR2 is FVKESK in the germline V gene. The CDR3 loop is CASSLGTGEFEQYF. CDR3 in DNA: TGTGCCAGCAGCCTCGGGACAGGGGAATTCGAGCAGTACTTC.

This clonotype was counted ten times or more. V is TRBV7-6 and J is TRBJ2-3, with unresolved D. This CDR3 has 14 amino acids. The V gene's germline CDR1 is SGHVS and CDR2 FNYEAQ. Trimming shortened V by 4 bases and J by 2 bases, and 10 bases separated the two germline ends. The CDR3 is CASSSDSYTDTQYF. CDR3 DNA sequence: TGTGCCAGCAGCTCAGACTCATACACAGATACGCAGTATTTT.

This clonotype was detected a few times. The V gene is TRBV15, the J gene TRBJ1-1; perhaps TRBD1 as D (5 bases). Trimming stripped 3 bases from V and 3 bases from J, with 11 bases between. The CDR3 covers 14 residues. Per germline, CDR1 LNHNV and CDR2 YYDKDF (reference sequence). The chain's CDR3 is CATSSEGVYTEAFF. CDR3 DNA sequence: TGTGCCACCAGCAGCGAAGGGGTATACACTGAAGCTTTCTTT.

This rearrangement joins TRBV20-1 to TRBJ2-2; D not resolved. The V gene's germline CDR1 is DFQATT and CDR2 SNEGSKA (reference sequence). The CDR3 has 12 amino acids. V lost 0 bases and J 7 bases, leaving 6 bases between the germline ends. The CDR3 DNA sequence: TGCAGTGCTAGAGATAAGATCGGGGAGCTGTTTTTT. This translates into CSARDKIGELFF.

A few counts support this clonotype. This chain joins TRBV30 and TRBJ1-1; no clear D gene. V gave up 0 bases and J gave up 2 bases, with 7 bases separating them. This CDR3 contains 13 residues. CDR1 is GTSNPN and CDR2 is SVGIG in the germline V gene (reference sequence). The CDR3, as DNA: TGTGCCTGGAGTGTACTGGACAACACTGAAGCTTTCTTT. Its translation: CAWSVLDNTEAFF.

A word on this clonotype: An end of the junction differs from the germline gene, which may be a read error. CDR3 sequence reads: CAGSPTGTSGGHSEQFF. CDR3 nucleotides: TGTGCCGGCAGCCCCACCGGGACTAGCGGGGGCCATAGTGAGCAGTTCTTC. This chain joins TRBV11-3 and TRBJ2-1; TRBD2 aligns across 14 bases. The length of the CDR3 is 17 residues. Germline V lookup: CDR1 SGHNT, CDR2 YENEEA.

This rearrangement joins TRBV12-3 or TRBV12-4 to TRBJ1-2, with D tentatively TRBD1 (5 bases). This CDR3 comprises 12 residues. The V end lost 7 bases, the J end lost 3 bases, and 9 bases lay between the germline ends. CDR3 DNA: TGTGCCAGCACCCGGGACTACTATGGCTACACCTTC. It specifies CASTRDYYGYTF.

This clonotype was seen a handful of times. The chain employs TRBV29-1 and TRBJ1-2, with unresolved D. The germline gives CDR1 SQVTM, CDR2 ANQGSEA. Trimming shortened V by 2 bases and J by 8 bases, and 12 bases separated the two germline ends. This CDR3 is built from 12 residues. In DNA form, the CDR3 reads TGCAGCGTTGAACGGACGGGGTTGGGCTACACCTTC. It is translated as CSVERTGLGYTF.

The rearrangement joins TRBV21-1 to TRBJ2-3. TRBV21-1 is recorded as a pseudogene. The CDR3 extends over 14 amino acids. The CDR3 loop reads CASSKVDSSDTQYF. CDR3 nucleotides: TGTGCCAGCAGCAAAGTGGATAGCTCGGATACGCAGTATTTT.